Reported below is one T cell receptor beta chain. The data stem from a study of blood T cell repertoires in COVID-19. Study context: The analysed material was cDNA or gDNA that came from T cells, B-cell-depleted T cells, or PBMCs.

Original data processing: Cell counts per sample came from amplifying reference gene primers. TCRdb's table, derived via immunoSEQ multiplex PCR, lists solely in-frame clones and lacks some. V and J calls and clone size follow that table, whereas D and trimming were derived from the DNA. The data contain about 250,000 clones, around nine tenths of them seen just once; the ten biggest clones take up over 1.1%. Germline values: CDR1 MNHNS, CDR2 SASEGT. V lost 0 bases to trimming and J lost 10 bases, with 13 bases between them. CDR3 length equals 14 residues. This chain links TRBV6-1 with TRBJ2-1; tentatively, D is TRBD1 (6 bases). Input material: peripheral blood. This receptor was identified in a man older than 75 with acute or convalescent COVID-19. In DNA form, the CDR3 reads TGTGCCAGCAGTGAAGCGCGACAGGTTAGCGAGCAGTTCTTC. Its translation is CASSEARQVSEQFF.